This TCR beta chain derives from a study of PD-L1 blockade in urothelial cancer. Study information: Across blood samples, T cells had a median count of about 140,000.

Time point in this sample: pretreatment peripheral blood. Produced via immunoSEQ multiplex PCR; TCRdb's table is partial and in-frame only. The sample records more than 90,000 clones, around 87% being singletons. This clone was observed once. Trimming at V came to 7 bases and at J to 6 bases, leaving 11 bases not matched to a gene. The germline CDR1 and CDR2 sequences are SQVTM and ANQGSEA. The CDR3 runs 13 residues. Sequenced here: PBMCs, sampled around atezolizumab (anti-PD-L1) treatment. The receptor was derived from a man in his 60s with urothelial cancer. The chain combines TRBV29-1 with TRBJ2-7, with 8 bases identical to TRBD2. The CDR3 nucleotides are TGCAGCGCCGCTGGGACTAGTCTGTTCGAGCAGTACTTC. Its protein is CSAAGTSLFEQYF.